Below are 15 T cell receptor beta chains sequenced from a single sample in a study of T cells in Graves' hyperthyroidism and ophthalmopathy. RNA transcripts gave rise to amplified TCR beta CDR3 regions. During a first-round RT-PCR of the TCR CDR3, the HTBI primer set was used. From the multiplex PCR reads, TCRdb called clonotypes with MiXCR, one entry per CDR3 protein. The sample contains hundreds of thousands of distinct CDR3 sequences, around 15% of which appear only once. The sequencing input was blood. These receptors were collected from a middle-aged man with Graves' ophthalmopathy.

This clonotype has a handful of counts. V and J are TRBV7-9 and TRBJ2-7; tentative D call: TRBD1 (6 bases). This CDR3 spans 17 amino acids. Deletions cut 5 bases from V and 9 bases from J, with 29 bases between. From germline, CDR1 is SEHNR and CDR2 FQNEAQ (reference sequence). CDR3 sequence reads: CASSRSGPGDGIGGQYF. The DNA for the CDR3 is TGTGCCAGCAGCCGATCGGGCCCAGGGGACGGGATAGGGGGGCAGTACTTC.

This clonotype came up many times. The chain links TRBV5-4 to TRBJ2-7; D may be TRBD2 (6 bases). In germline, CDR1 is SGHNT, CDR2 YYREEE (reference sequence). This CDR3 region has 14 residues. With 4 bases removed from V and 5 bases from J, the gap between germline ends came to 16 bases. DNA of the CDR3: TGTGCCAGCAGCCCGGGACTCCGTGACCACGAGCAGTACTTC. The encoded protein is CASSPGLRDHEQYF.

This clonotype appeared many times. The CDR3 coding sequence is TGTGCCAGCAGCGTAGGGGGACAGGGCTCCTACAATGAGCAGTTCTTC. Amino acid sequence: CASSVGGQGSYNEQFF. This chain joins TRBV9 and TRBJ2-1, with 9 bases that match TRBD1. The V gene's germline CDR1 is SGDLS and CDR2 YYNGEE. Trimming removed 0 bases from V and 0 bases from J; junction bases left unmatched: 1. The CDR3 runs to 16 residues.

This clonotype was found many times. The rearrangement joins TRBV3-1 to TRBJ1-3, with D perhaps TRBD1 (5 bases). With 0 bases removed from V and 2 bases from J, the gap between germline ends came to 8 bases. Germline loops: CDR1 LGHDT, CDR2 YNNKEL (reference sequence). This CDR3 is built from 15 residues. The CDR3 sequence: CASSQDRTPGNTIYF. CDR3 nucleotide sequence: TGTGCCAGCAGCCAAGATCGGACACCTGGAAACACCATATATTTT.

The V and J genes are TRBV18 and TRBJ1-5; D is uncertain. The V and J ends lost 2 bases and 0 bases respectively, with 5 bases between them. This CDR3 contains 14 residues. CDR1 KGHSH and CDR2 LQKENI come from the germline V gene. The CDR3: CASSPSHSNQPQHF. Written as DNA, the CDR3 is TGTGCCAGCTCACCAAGTCATAGCAATCAGCCCCAGCATTTT.

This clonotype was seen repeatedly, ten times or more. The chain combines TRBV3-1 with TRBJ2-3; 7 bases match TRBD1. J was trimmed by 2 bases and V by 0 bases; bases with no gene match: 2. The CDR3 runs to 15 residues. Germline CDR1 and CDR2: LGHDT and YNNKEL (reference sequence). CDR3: CASSQEGQLTDTQYF. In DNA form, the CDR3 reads TGTGCCAGCAGCCAAGAGGGACAGCTCACAGATACGCAGTATTTT.

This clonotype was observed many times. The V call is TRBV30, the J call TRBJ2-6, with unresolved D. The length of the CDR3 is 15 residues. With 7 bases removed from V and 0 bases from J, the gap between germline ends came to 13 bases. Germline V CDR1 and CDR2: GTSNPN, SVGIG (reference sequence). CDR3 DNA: TGTGCCTTCCCCGGGCGGTTCTCTGGGGCCAACGTCCTGACTTTC. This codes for CAFPGRFSGANVLTF.

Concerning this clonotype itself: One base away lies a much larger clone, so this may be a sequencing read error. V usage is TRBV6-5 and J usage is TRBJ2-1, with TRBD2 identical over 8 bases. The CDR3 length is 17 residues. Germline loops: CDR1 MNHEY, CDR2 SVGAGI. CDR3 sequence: CASSYSTSGASYNDQFF. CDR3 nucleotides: TGTGCCAGCAGTTACAGTACTAGCGGAGCATCCTACAATGATCAGTTCTTC.

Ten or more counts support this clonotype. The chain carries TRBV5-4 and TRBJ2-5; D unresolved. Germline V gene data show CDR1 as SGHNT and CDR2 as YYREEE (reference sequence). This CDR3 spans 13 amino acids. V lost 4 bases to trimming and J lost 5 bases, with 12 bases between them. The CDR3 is CASSNWISETQYF. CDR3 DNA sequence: TGTGCCAGCAGCAATTGGATCTCGGAGACCCAGTACTTC.

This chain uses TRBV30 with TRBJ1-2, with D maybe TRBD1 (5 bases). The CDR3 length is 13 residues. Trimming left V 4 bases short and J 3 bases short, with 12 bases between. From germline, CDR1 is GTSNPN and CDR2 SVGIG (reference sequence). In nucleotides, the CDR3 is TGTGCCTGGACCCCGGGGCAGTACTATGGCTACACCTTC. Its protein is CAWTPGQYYGYTF.

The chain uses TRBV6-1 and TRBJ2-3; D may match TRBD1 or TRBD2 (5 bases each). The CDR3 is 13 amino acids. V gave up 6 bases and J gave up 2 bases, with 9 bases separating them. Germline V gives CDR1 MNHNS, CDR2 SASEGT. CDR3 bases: TGTGCCAGCAGCGGGACCGACACAGATACGCAGTATTTT. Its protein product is CASSGTDTDTQYF.

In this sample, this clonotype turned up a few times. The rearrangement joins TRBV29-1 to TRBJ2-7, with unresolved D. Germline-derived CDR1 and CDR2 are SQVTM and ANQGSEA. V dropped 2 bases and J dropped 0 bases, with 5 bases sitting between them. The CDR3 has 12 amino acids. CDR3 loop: CSVEWDSYEQYF. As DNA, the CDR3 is TGCAGCGTTGAATGGGACTCCTACGAGCAGTACTTC.

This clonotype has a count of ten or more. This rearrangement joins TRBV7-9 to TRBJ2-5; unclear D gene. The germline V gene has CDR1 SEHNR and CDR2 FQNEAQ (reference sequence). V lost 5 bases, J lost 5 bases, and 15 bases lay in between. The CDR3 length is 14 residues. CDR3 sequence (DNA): TGTGCCAGCAGCGAAACCCAGGCGGAGGAGACCCAGTACTTC. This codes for CASSETQAEETQYF.

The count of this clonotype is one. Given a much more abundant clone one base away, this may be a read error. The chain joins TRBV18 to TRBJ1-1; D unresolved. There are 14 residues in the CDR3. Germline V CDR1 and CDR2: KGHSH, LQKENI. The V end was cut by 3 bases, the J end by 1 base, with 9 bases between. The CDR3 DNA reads TGTGCCAGCTCACCCAGTCAGAGGAACACTGAAGCTTTCTTT. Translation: CASSPSQRNTEAFF.

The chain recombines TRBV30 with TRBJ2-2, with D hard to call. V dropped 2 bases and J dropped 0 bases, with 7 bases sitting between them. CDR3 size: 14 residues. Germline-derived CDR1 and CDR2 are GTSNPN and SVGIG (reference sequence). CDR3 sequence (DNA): TGTGCCTGGAGTCCCACGGCGAACACCGGGGAGCTGTTTTTT. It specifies CAWSPTANTGELFF.